This T cell receptor (beta chain) was documented in a study of OX40 agonist ivuxolimab in advanced cancers. Looking at the study overall: The dose-escalation group included hepatocellular carcinoma, melanoma, renal cell carcinoma and head and neck cancer. Prior anti-PD-1, anti-PD-L1 or anti-CTLA-4 therapy was allowed; around 43% had some. Notes on the study in general: At doses 0.1 to 3.0 mg/kg, CD4+ and CD8+ clones expanded. Certain nonresponding patients likewise had low normalized T-cell clonal expansion.

Generated by immunoSEQ multiplex PCR, the TCRdb table keeps only in-frame clones and is missing some. The sample carries fewer than 100,000 clones, over 90% recorded once. Per germline, CDR1 MNHEY and CDR2 SMNVEV (reference sequence). V was cut by 0 bases and J by 6 bases, with 5 bases left in between. CDR3 length: 13 amino acids. Comment on this clone: Its antigen is undetermined.

Here the sequenced sample was CD4+ or CD8+ T cells sorted from blood, taken in a trial of the OX40 agonist ivuxolimab. This TCR was recovered from an adult with an advanced solid tumor such as melanoma, head and neck, liver or kidney cancer. The gene calls are TRBV27 and TRBJ2-2; D is undetermined. The DNA for the CDR3 is TGTGCCAGCAGTTTATCGTCTCCCGGGGAGCTGTTTTTT. It yields the protein CASSLSSPGELFF.